Listed below are T cell receptor beta chains from one sample, sequenced in a study of shared clonotypes between healthy human individuals. Assay used: immunoSEQ multiplex PCR; TCRdb lists only in-frame clones, some missing. The sample has a few million clones; around nine tenths are singletons. The source material was naive CD4+ T cells sorted from blood. The receptor set was obtained from a man aged 18-30 years in good health. The CDR3 runs from the conserved cysteine through the conserved F or W. A D gene is named only where the DNA matches it firmly. Clone size is given for some rows only: seen once, a few or many times, or a class if the clone is expanded.

TGTGCCAGCAGCTTAGCCGTGGGTGAAAAACTGTTTTTT,CASSLAVGEKLFF,.,TRBJ1-4,.,TRBV7-9
TGTGCCAGCAGGCTGACCGACGGGAACTATGGCTACACCTTC,CASRLTDGNYGYTF,.,TRBJ1-2,.,TRBV2
TGTGCCAGCAGGTACAGGGGGAGGCTCGAGCAGTACTTC,CASRYRGRLEQYF,.,TRBJ2-7,TRBD1,TRBV6-1
TGTGCCAGTATCAAGCCTGGGATTTTTATGAACACTGAAGCTTTCTTT,CASIKPGIFMNTEAFF,.,TRBJ1-1,.,TRBV19
TGTGCCAGCAGTTTCACCCGAGCGGGAGGCTACACCTTC,CASSFTRAGGYTF,.,TRBJ1-2,.,TRBV28
TGTGCCAGCAGTGAACACGGGGGTGGAGAGACCCAGTACTTC,CASSEHGGGETQYF,.,TRBJ2-5,.,TRBV6-1
TGTGCCAGCTCACCAGGCCAAGGGGGCTCTTACGAGCAGTACTTC,CASSPGQGGSYEQYF,.,TRBJ2-7,TRBD1,TRBV18
TGTGCCAGCAGCGTTACCGGGACAGGGGCTGGAAACACCATATATTTT,CASSVTGTGAGNTIYF,.,TRBJ1-3,TRBD1,TRBV5-4
TGCAGCGGCCGCCCAGCGGGAGCAGATACGCAGTATTTT,CSGRPAGADTQYF,.,TRBJ2-3,TRBD2,TRBV29-1
TGCGCCAGCACCTCGGGACAGGGCCGCTACGAGCAGTACTTC,CASTSGQGRYEQYF,.,TRBJ2-7,TRBD1,TRBV5-1
TGTGCCAGCAGTTACAAGGCGGGAGGGCGCCTTAATGAGCAGTTCTTC,CASSYKAGGRLNEQFF,.,TRBJ2-1,TRBD2,TRBV6-5
TGTGCCAGCAGCGTAGGTCTTACCACAGATACGCAGTATTTT,CASSVGLTTDTQYF,.,TRBJ2-3,.,TRBV9
TGTGCCAGCAGCCCACTGGGGGGGATCGGAAACACCATATATTTT,CASSPLGGIGNTIYF,.,TRBJ1-3,.,TRBV7-6
TGTGCCTGGAGTTCCCGGGGAGTTGGGACCGGGGAGCTGTTTTTT,CAWSSRGVGTGELFF,.,TRBJ2-2,.,TRBV30
TGTGCCAGCAGCTTCTTTGGAAGCAATCAGCCCCAGCATTTT,CASSFFGSNQPQHF,few,TRBJ1-5,.,TRBV7-2
TGTGCCAGCAGCTCCCCCGGATTTAACTATGGCTACACCTTC,CASSSPGFNYGYTF,.,TRBJ1-2,.,TRBV5-4
TGTGCCTGGACTGGGACTAGCGGGAACAATGAGCAGTTCTTC,CAWTGTSGNNEQFF,.,TRBJ2-1,TRBD2,TRBV30
TGTGCCATCAGTTCGACAGGGATTGACACTGAAGCTTTCTTT,CAISSTGIDTEAFF,once,TRBJ1-1,TRBD1,TRBV10-3
TGTGCCAGCAGCTTACCCCTCGGACAGGTCAGCTCTGGAAACACCATATATTTT,CASSLPLGQVSSGNTIYF,.,TRBJ1-3,TRBD1,TRBV7-9
TGTGCCAGCAGCTTGGACGGATCAACTAATGAAAAACTGTTTTTT,CASSLDGSTNEKLFF,.,TRBJ1-4,.,TRBV7-9
TGTGCCAGCTCACCACCGAGGGGACCGCCGACTGGCGAGCAGTACTTC,CASSPPRGPPTGEQYF,.,TRBJ2-7,.,TRBV18
TGCGCCAGCAGCTTGGAACAGGGTAACGGGGAGCTGTTTTTT,CASSLEQGNGELFF,.,TRBJ2-2,.,TRBV5-1
TGTGCCAGCAGCGTAGGCGGGACAGGGGGATCACCCCTCCACTTT,CASSVGGTGGSPLHF,.,TRBJ1-6,TRBD1,TRBV9
TGTGCCAGCAGCCGAACCATAGGGTCCTGGGGAACCTACGAGCAGTACTTC,CASSRTIGSWGTYEQYF,once,TRBJ2-7,.,TRBV14
TGTGCCAGCAGTCCAAGAGGCTTCTCTGGAAACACCATATATTTT,CASSPRGFSGNTIYF,.,TRBJ1-3,.,TRBV2
TGTGCCATCAGTGCCCTAGCGGGGGAGGGGAATGAGCAGTTCTTC,CAISALAGEGNEQFF,.,TRBJ2-1,TRBD2,TRBV10-3
TGTGCCAGCAGCTTAGGAGGGGGCCTTGGCGAGCAGTACTTC,CASSLGGGLGEQYF,.,TRBJ2-7,TRBD1,TRBV11-2
TGTGCCAGCACCTTAAGGACAGGTTCCTACGAGCAGTACTTC,CASTLRTGSYEQYF,.,TRBJ2-7,TRBD1,TRBV6-1
TGTGCCAGCTCACCCCTTAGTGCGACAGGCTTCATGAACACTGAAGCTTTCTTT,CASSPLSATGFMNTEAFF,.,TRBJ1-1,.,TRBV18
TGCAGCGTTGAGGGGGCAGGGACCTACAATGAGCAGTTCTTC,CSVEGAGTYNEQFF,.,TRBJ2-1,.,TRBV29-1
TGTGCCAGCCGTGGCGGGGGGGCCGGCGAGCAGTTCTTC,CASRGGGAGEQFF,.,TRBJ2-1,TRBD2,TRBV6-5
TGTGCCATCAGTGAGGGAGAATACAGGGTACTCTCGACAGATACGCAGTATTTT,CAISEGEYRVLSTDTQYF,.,TRBJ2-3,.,TRBV10-3
TGCGCCAGCAGTGAGTCGTGGGGCGACAATGAGCAGTTCTTC,CASSESWGDNEQFF,.,TRBJ2-1,.,TRBV10-2
TGCGCCAGCAGCTTGGAGGCTTGGACTAGGACTAATGAGCAGTTCTTC,CASSLEAWTRTNEQFF,once,TRBJ2-1,TRBD2,TRBV5-1
TGTGCCAGCAGCGTAGACCTAGCTCCCTCCTACAATGAGCAGTTCTTC,CASSVDLAPSYNEQFF,.,TRBJ2-1,.,TRBV9
TGTGCCAGCAGCACCGGTGGGGAAGAGACCCAGTACTTC,CASSTGGEETQYF,.,TRBJ2-5,.,TRBV5-4
TGCGCCAGCAGTAAATTGAGCGGGAGACAAGAGACCCAGTACTTC,CASSKLSGRQETQYF,.,TRBJ2-5,TRBD2,TRBV5-1
TGTGCCTGGAGTGTACGTGGCAGGGGGCAAAACGAGCAGTACTTC,CAWSVRGRGQNEQYF,.,TRBJ2-7,TRBD1,TRBV30
TGTGCCAGCAGCACAACCGGACAGGGTTACACTGAAGCTTTCTTT,CASSTTGQGYTEAFF,.,TRBJ1-1,TRBD1,TRBV13
TGTGCCAGCAGCTTAGAGGGGTCCTTCGCTAGGGGCTACACCTTC,CASSLEGSFARGYTF,.,TRBJ1-2,.,TRBV11-2
TGCAGCGGGTTACAGGGATACGAGCAGTACTTC,CSGLQGYEQYF,.,TRBJ2-7,.,TRBV29-1
TGCGCCAGCAGGAAACTAGCGGGGGGGGATAATGAGCAGTTCTTC,CASRKLAGGDNEQFF,.,TRBJ2-1,TRBD2,TRBV10-2
TGTGCCAGCAGCCTGCGCACAGATACGCAGTATTTT,CASSLRTDTQYF,.,TRBJ2-3,.,TRBV7-6
TGTGCCAGTAGTATAGCTCGGGGATCGGAGACCCAGTACTTC,CASSIARGSETQYF,.,TRBJ2-5,.,TRBV19
TGCGCCAGCAACCCCGGACAGGGGACCTACGAGCAGTACTTC,CASNPGQGTYEQYF,.,TRBJ2-7,TRBD1,TRBV5-1
TGCAGTGCCTTATCTGGAAACACCATATATTTT,CSALSGNTIYF,.,TRBJ1-3,.,TRBV20-1
TGTGCCAGCAGCTCCCCGACTTTGAGTGGCTACACCTTC,CASSSPTLSGYTF,few,TRBJ1-2,.,TRBV7-9
TGTGCCAGCAGCTTGGGTGGGACAGGGGTTAAGAATTCACCCCTCCACTTT,CASSLGGTGVKNSPLHF,.,TRBJ1-6,TRBD1,TRBV5-6
TGTGCCAGCAGCTATGGGGCCAACGTCCTGACTTTC,CASSYGANVLTF,.,TRBJ2-6,.,TRBV9
TGCGCCAGCAGCTTGACTGGCCAAGAGCCTGGAAACACCATATATTTT,CASSLTGQEPGNTIYF,.,TRBJ1-3,.,TRBV5-1
TGCGCCAGCAGCTTGGACAGGGAGCAGTACTTC,CASSLDREQYF,few,TRBJ2-7,.,TRBV5-1
TGTGCCAGCAGTCAAGGCCAGGGGAAGTTCTTC,CASSQGQGKFF,.,TRBJ2-1,.,TRBV28
TGCAGCGTTGGTGGGGAGAGTAACTATGGCTACACCTTC,CSVGGESNYGYTF,.,TRBJ1-2,.,TRBV29-1